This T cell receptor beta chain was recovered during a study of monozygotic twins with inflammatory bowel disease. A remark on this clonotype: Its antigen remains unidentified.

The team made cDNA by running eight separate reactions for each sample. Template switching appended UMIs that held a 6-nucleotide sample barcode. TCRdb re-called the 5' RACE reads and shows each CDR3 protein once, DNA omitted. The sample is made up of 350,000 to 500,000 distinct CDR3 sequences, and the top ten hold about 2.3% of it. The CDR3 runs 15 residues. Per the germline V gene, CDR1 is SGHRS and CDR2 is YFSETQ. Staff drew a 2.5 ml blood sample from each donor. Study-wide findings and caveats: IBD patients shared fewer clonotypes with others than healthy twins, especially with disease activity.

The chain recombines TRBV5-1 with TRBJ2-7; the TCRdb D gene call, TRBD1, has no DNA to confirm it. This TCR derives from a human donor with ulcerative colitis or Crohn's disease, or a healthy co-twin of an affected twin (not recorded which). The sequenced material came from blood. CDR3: CASSGERGHSIEQYF.